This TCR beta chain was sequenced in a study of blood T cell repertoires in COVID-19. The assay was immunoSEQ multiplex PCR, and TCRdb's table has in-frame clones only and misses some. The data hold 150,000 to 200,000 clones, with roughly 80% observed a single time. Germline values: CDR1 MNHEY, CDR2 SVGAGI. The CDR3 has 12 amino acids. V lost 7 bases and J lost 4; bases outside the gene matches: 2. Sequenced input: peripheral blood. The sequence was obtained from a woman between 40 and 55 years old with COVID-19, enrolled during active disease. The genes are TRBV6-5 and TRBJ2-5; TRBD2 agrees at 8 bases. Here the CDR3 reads CASMSGRETQYF. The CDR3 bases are TGTGCCAGCATGAGCGGGAGAGAGACCCAGTACTTC.